A single sample is the source of the 12 T cell receptor beta chains below, sequenced in a study of T cells in Graves' hyperthyroidism and ophthalmopathy. What was amplified from RNA transcripts were TCR beta CDR3 regions. A set of HTBI primers served as the primers for a first-round RT-PCR of the TCR CDR3. One entry per CDR3 protein results from TCRdb running MiXCR on the multiplex PCR reads. The sample lists about 250,000 distinct CDR3 sequences; 24% were seen once. What was sequenced was blood. The receptors derive from a woman aged 35 to 49 with Graves' ophthalmopathy.

The genes are TRBV30 and TRBJ2-7; weak D call: TRBD1 (5 bases). The CDR3 is made up of 12 amino acids. Germline V CDR1 and CDR2: GTSNPN, SVGIG (reference sequence). Trimming pared 8 bases from V and 7 bases from J, leaving 18 bases between. CDR3 region: CARTGPKGEQYF. The CDR3 DNA sequence: TGTGCCCGCACAGGACCCAAAGGGGAGCAGTACTTC.

The rearrangement links TRBV28 to TRBJ2-7; perhaps D is TRBD1 or TRBD2 (5 bases each). The ends were cut back, 5 bases at V and 1 base at J, with 15 bases in the middle. The CDR3 has 15 amino acids. The germline V gene encodes CDR1 MDHEN and CDR2 SYDVKM. Here the CDR3 DNA reads TGTGCCAGCAGTCGGTCTGGGGGAACGTCCTACGAGCAGTACTTC. Translation gives CASSRSGGTSYEQYF.

This chain joins TRBV7-8 and TRBJ1-1, with TRBD1 as a possible D gene (5 bases). CDR1 and CDR2 (germline): SGHVS, FQNEAQ. V was pared by 5 bases and J by 4 bases, with 14 bases between. The CDR3 loop spans 14 amino acids. The CDR3 reads CASSPTGRGTEAFF. For the CDR3, the DNA is TGTGCCAGCAGCCCTACGGGACGGGGCACTGAAGCTTTCTTT.

This clonotype has at least ten counts. The chain has TRBV12-3 or TRBV12-4 and TRBJ1-6; a weak D match, TRBD1 (6 bases). The CDR3 has 15 residues. Trimming took 4 bases from V and 6 from J, leaving 13 bases between them. CDR3 nucleotide sequence: TGTGCCAGCAGTTCATCGGGACACCCTAATTCACCCCTCCACTTT. It is translated as CASSSSGHPNSPLHF.

Ten or more counts support this clonotype. V usage is TRBV6-1 and J usage is TRBJ2-2; D ambiguous. This CDR3 contains 16 residues. Trimming cost V 6 bases and J 1 base, with 15 bases left between them. Germline CDR1 reads MNHNS; CDR2 reads SASEGT. The chain's CDR3 is CASSLSDPGNTGELFF. The CDR3 coding sequence is TGTGCCAGCAGCCTCTCGGACCCGGGGAACACCGGGGAGCTGTTTTTT.

The V call is TRBV20-1, the J call TRBJ1-1, with 7 bases aligning to TRBD1. CDR3 length equals 12 residues. Germline V gene data show CDR1 as DFQATT and CDR2 as SNEGSKA (reference sequence). V lost 6 bases to trimming and J lost 7 bases; unmatched junction nucleotides: 8. This CDR3 reads CSAPTGVGEAFF. In nucleotides, the CDR3 is TGCAGTGCACCTACAGGGGTGGGTGAAGCTTTCTTT.

This clonotype was detected ten times or more. The chain employs TRBV12-3 or TRBV12-4 and TRBJ2-7, with D possibly called TRBD1 or TRBD2 (6 bases each). V dropped 3 bases and J dropped 4 bases, with 13 bases sitting between them. This CDR3 region has 14 residues. The CDR3 sequence is CASSFSQGRYEQYF. The DNA of the CDR3 is TGTGCCAGCAGTTTCAGTCAGGGGAGGTACGAGCAGTACTTC.

This clonotype was detected ten times or more. V and J are TRBV5-1 and TRBJ2-5, with 7 bases lining up with TRBD1. Trimming cost V 3 bases and J 4 bases; bases outside gene matches: 9. Germline V lookup: CDR1 SGHRS, CDR2 YFSETQ. This CDR3 region has 15 residues. CDR3 DNA sequence: TGCGCCAGCAGCTCCTTGACAGGGTGGACAGAGACCCAGTACTTC. The encoded protein is CASSSLTGWTETQYF.

J is TRBJ2-7 and V is TRBV5-1, with D tentatively TRBD2 (7 bases). V was clipped by 2 bases and J by 5 bases, with 23 bases between them. Germline loops: CDR1 SGHRS, CDR2 YFSETQ. The CDR3 extends over 17 amino acids. The CDR3 protein is CASSFRLRGARGHEQYF. CDR3 sequence (DNA): TGCGCCAGCAGCTTCAGGCTACGGGGGGCCAGGGGCCACGAGCAGTACTTC.

This clonotype was observed many times. The chain recombines TRBV27 with TRBJ2-7; 8 positions match TRBD2. Germline lookup yields CDR1 MNHEY and CDR2 SMNVEV (reference sequence). V dropped 6 bases and J dropped 0; count of bases not matched to a gene: 7. This CDR3 spans 15 amino acids. The CDR3 loop reads CASSLRSGSSYEQYF. The CDR3 nucleotides are TGTGCCAGCAGCTTAAGGAGCGGGAGCTCCTACGAGCAGTACTTC.

This clonotype was observed many times. This chain connects TRBV28 to TRBJ1-1; D remains ambiguous. Deletions cut 3 bases from V and 0 bases from J, with 8 bases between. In germline, CDR1 is MDHEN, CDR2 SYDVKM. The CDR3 runs to 14 residues. The CDR3 reads CASSFIHLNTEAFF. The DNA for the CDR3 is TGTGCCAGCAGTTTTATACACTTGAACACTGAAGCTTTCTTT.

This clonotype appeared many times. The V and J genes are TRBV6-2 or TRBV6-3 and TRBJ2-5, with D tentatively TRBD1 (6 bases). Germline V CDR1 and CDR2: MNHEY, SVGEGT. Trimming removed 0 bases at V and 1 base at J, with 12 bases between. The CDR3 consists of 16 residues. CDR3 DNA sequence: TGTGCCAGCAGTTACTCCGGGACAAAGGTCCAAGAGACCCAGTACTTC. This codes for CASSYSGTKVQETQYF.